Shown below are 19 T cell receptor beta chains from a single sample sequenced in a study of identical twins. TCRdb reprocessed the 5' RACE reads via MiXCR and lists one record per CDR3 protein. In the table there are approximately 300,000 distinct CDR3 sequences, more than 8% of which are singletons. The sample was also linked to a second study, of yellow fever vaccine responses in identical twins.

The sequencing input was CD8+ T cells sorted from blood. The origin of the receptors is a woman aged 18-29 years in good health.

This clonotype turned up a few times. The chain joins TRBV2 to TRBJ2-6, with a possible D match to TRBD1 (6 bases). The CDR3 spans 14 residues. Between the trimmed V and J ends, which lost 4 bases and 4 bases, there was a span of 8 bases. Germline CDR1 SNHLY, CDR2 FYNNEI. The DNA for the CDR3 is TGTGCCAGCAGTGGGACAGACGGGGCCAACGTCCTGACTTTC. Residues: CASSGTDGANVLTF.

This clonotype was counted a few times. This chain joins TRBV28 and TRBJ1-1; D uncertain. CDR3 length: 15 amino acids. Germline loops: CDR1 MDHEN, CDR2 SYDVKM. V shed 4 bases and J shed 0 bases, with 12 bases lying between them. The CDR3 nucleotides read TGTGCCAGCAGTTCGGATGACCCTATGAACACTGAAGCTTTCTTT. Translating it yields CASSSDDPMNTEAFF.

This clonotype occurred a few times. The chain is built from TRBV29-1 and TRBJ2-2; 12 bases match TRBD2. Germline V gene lookup returns CDR1 SQVTM and CDR2 ANQGSEA. V trimming: 7 bases; J trimming: 5 bases; junction bases outside the gene matches: 5. There are 14 residues in the CDR3. DNA of the CDR3: TGCAGCGCCCGGACTAGCGGGATAACCGGGGAGCTGTTTTTT. The encoded protein is CSARTSGITGELFF.

The chain combines TRBV2 with TRBJ2-7; D is possibly TRBD1 or TRBD2 (6 bases each). Looked up from germline, CDR1 is SNHLY and CDR2 is FYNNEI. The CDR3 covers 12 residues. Deletions cut 7 bases from V and 6 bases from J, with 13 bases between. The CDR3 region has the DNA TGTGCCAGCATCGGTGGAGGGGGCGAGCAGTACTTC. Its translation is CASIGGGGEQYF.

Concerning this clonotype itself: This CDR3 fails to terminate in the conserved phenylalanine or tryptophan, so it likely reflects a read error. It is unclear where the CDR3 begins or ends on the DNA, so no DNA is shown, and the CDR3 is as TCRdb lists it. The chain couples TRBV21-1 to TRBJ2-7; TRBD1, the table's D call, was not compared with the DNA. TRBV21-1 is a pseudogene locus. The CDR3 adds up to 8 amino acids, both ends counted. The CDR3: CASIGAHP.

The chain recombines TRBV30 with TRBJ2-1; 9 bases agree with TRBD2. From germline, CDR1 is GTSNPN and CDR2 SVGIG (reference sequence). CDR3 length: 15 amino acids. With 0 bases clipped from V and 3 bases from J, the junction kept 3 bases outside the gene matches. CDR3 nucleotides: TGTGCCTGGAGTGTGGCTAGCGGGGTCTACAATGAGCAGTTCTTC. Encoded protein: CAWSVASGVYNEQFF.

This clonotype was detected ten times or more. V usage is TRBV27 and J usage is TRBJ2-7; D possibly uses TRBD1 or TRBD2 (6 bases each). The V gene's germline CDR1 is MNHEY and CDR2 SMNVEV (reference sequence). The V end lost 2 bases, the J end lost 4 bases, and 12 bases lay between the germline ends. The CDR3 sequence is 14 residues long. The CDR3 region is CASSLRGAIYEQYF. As DNA, the CDR3 is TGTGCCAGCAGTTTAAGGGGGGCCATATACGAGCAGTACTTC.

This clonotype was counted many times. V gene TRBV5-6 combines with J gene TRBJ2-7; tentative D call: TRBD2 (6 bases). The CDR3 length is 14 residues. Germline V gives CDR1 SGHDT, CDR2 YYEEEE. V was shortened by 1 base and J by 0 bases, with 8 bases between the two germline ends. The CDR3, as DNA: TGTGCCAGCAGCTTGTGGCGGGACTCCTACGAGCAGTACTTC. Its translation is CASSLWRDSYEQYF.

The J gene is TRBJ2-7, the V gene TRBV30; the D gene is possibly TRBD2 (5 bases). The V gene's germline CDR1 is GTSNPN and CDR2 SVGIG (reference sequence). Trimming took 2 bases from V and 7 from J, leaving 18 bases between them. This CDR3 comprises 14 residues. CDR3 amino acids: CAWSRPRVPWEQYF. The CDR3 bases are TGTGCCTGGAGTAGACCGCGGGTCCCATGGGAGCAGTACTTC. Filled out from reference TRBV30 and TRBJ2-7, the complete variable domain reads SQTIHQWPATLVQPVGSPLSLECTVEGTSNPNLYWYRQAAGRGLQLLFYSVGIGQISSEVPQNLSASRPQDRQFILSSKKLLLSDSGFYLCAWSRPRVPWEQYFGPGTRLTVT.

This clonotype showed up many times. The DNA for the CDR3 is TGTGCCAGCAGCCCTCTCTTACAGGACCGCTATGGCTACACCTTC. This encodes CASSPLLQDRYGYTF. V gene TRBV7-9 combines with J gene TRBJ1-2; maybe TRBD1 (5 bases). The CDR3 runs 15 residues. Trimming took 5 bases from V and 4 from J, leaving 17 bases between them. Germline CDR1 SEHNR, CDR2 FQNEAQ (reference sequence).

The chain joins TRBV27 to TRBJ1-2; 8 bases are shared with TRBD1. The CDR3 is made up of 15 amino acids. V was pared by 4 bases and J by 3 bases, with 7 bases of the junction left unmatched. Germline loops: CDR1 MNHEY, CDR2 SMNVEV (reference sequence). The CDR3 protein is CASSSRDRSYYGYTF. DNA of the CDR3: TGTGCCAGCAGTTCGAGGGACAGGTCCTACTATGGCTACACCTTC.

The J gene is TRBJ2-1, the V gene TRBV7-8; TRBD2 matches at 8 bases. The CDR3 loop spans 13 amino acids. Germline V gives CDR1 SGHVS, CDR2 FQNEAQ. V dropped 4 bases and J dropped 10; count of bases not matched to a gene: 6. CDR3 coding DNA: TGTGCCAGCAGCTCGGGACTAGTAGAGGAGCAGTTCTTC. This codes for CASSSGLVEEQFF. The whole variable domain, filled in from reference TRBV7-8 and TRBJ2-1, reads GAGVSQSPRYKVAKRGQDVALRCDPISGHVSLFWYQQALGQGPEFLTYFQNEAQLDKSGLPSDRFFAERPEGSVSTLKIQRTQQEDSAVYLCASSSGLVEEQFFGPGTRLTVL.

The chain combines TRBV6-5 with TRBJ2-7; 7 nucleotides line up with TRBD2. Unmatched junction bases numbered 12, after V lost 0 bases and J lost 4 bases. Per the germline V gene, CDR1 is MNHEY and CDR2 is SVGAGI. The CDR3 totals 17 residues. CDR3 coding DNA: TGTGCCAGCAGTTACTCGAGACCGGGAGGAATTCGTTACGAGCAGTACTTC. This translates into CASSYSRPGGIRYEQYF.

This clonotype was found many times. The chain is built from TRBV21-1 and TRBJ2-1; the table calls TRBD1, which could not be checked here. TRBV21-1 is described as a pseudogene. This CDR3 contains 14 residues. The CDR3 loop reads CASSNTGTYNEQFF. DNA of the CDR3: TGTGCCAGCAGCAATACAGGGACCTACAATGAGCAGTTCTTC.

The rearrangement links TRBV4-2 to TRBJ2-7; TRBD2 matches 10 bases. Looked up from germline, CDR1 is LGHNA and CDR2 is YNFKEQ. After removal of 4 bases from V and 1 base from J, the junction contained 13 bases not matched to a gene. The CDR3 loop spans 18 amino acids. The chain's CDR3 is CASSLNPRSGRGSYEQYF. CDR3 sequence (DNA): TGTGCCAGCAGCCTGAACCCCAGAAGCGGGAGGGGGTCCTACGAGCAGTACTTC.

The chain employs TRBV12-3 or TRBV12-4 and TRBJ2-5; TRBD2 agrees at 10 bases. J lost 1 base, V lost 4 bases, and 6 bases had no gene match. There are 16 residues in the CDR3. CDR3 region: CASSSPSGSLQETQYF. The CDR3 bases are TGTGCCAGCAGTTCCCCTAGCGGGAGCCTCCAAGAGACCCAGTACTTC.

The chain combines TRBV4-1 with TRBJ1-6; D is unresolved. The V gene's germline CDR1 is MGHRA and CDR2 YSYEKL. Trimming took off 0 bases at V and 14 bases at J, with 14 bases between the two ends. The CDR3 contains 14 residues. DNA of the CDR3: TGCGCCAGCAGCCAAGATCCCAGTTCCCCAGCCCTCCACTTT. This translates into CASSQDPSSPALHF.

This rearrangement joins TRBV5-1 to TRBJ1-1; D may be TRBD1 (5 bases). This CDR3 is 17 amino acids long. Germline assignment: CDR1 SGHRS and CDR2 YFSETQ. V shed 0 bases and J shed 1 base, with 16 bases lying between them. In nucleotides, the CDR3 is TGCGCCAGCAGCTTGGAGGGGAGGGGATTATGGAACACTGAAGCTTTCTTT. Amino acids: CASSLEGRGLWNTEAFF.

Ten or more counts support this clonotype. The chain links TRBV7-8 to TRBJ2-3; D is perhaps TRBD1 (5 bases). The V end lost 1 base, the J end lost 5 bases, and 7 bases lay between the germline ends. This CDR3 comprises 13 residues. Germline assignment: CDR1 SGHVS and CDR2 FQNEAQ. CDR3 sequence reads: CASSLVQGDTQYF. The CDR3 region has the DNA TGTGCCAGCAGCTTAGTTCAGGGAGATACGCAGTATTTT.